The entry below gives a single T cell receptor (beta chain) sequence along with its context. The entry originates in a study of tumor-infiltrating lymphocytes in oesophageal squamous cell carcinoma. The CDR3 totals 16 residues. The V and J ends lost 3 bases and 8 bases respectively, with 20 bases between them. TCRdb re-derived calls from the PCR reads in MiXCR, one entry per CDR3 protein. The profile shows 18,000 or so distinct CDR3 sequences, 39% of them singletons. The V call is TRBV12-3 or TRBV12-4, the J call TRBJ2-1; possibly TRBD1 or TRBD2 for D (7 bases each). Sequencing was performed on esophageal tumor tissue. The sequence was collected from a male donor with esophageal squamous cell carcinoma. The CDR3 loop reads CASSLTQGGAFHEQFF. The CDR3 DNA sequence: TGTGCCAGCAGTTTGACCCAGGGGGGGGCCTTTCATGAGCAGTTCTTC.